This T cell receptor beta chain originates from a study of blood T cell repertoires in COVID-19 (dated by TCRdb to between 2020 and 2021). Broadly, across the study: Samples covering the acute and convalescent phases of COVID-19 were provided by collaborators in the United States, Italy and Spain. HLA class I and class II types, where available, came from metadata supplied by the sample provider rather than from assay-based typing. The sample metadata nearly always contained a de-identified subject ID, COVID-19 status, age in years and sex. The repertoires were made available in a free public database intended to serve as a resource for research on the immune response to SARS-CoV-2. Subjects who had been exposed to COVID-19, were actively infected with it, or had recovered from it provided the deeply sampled blood TCRbeta repertoires that made up the dataset. Samples came from the ongoing ImmuneRACE study (first 160 participants) plus 1,254 subjects from 6 global collaborators. The material from the prospective study consisted of cDNA or gDNA derived from T cells, B-cell-depleted T cells, or PBMCs.

Comment on this clone: Its antigen is still unknown. Nothing much larger sits one base from this clone, and base qualities are not available.

What the research found in general, with its limitations: The quantity of clinical and demographic metadata differed by source and by participant and was supplied without curation.

From a lookup of the germline V gene, CDR1 and CDR2 are SGHTA and FQGNSA. Trimming removed 3 bases from V and 0 bases from J; the gene matches leave 0 bases unexplained. Reading from cysteine to phenylalanine, the CDR3 counts 14 amino acids. Just CDR3 DNA is preserved here, 42 bases in frame from base 1. Whole blood was collected in K2EDTA tubes by collaborating institutions according to the institutions' own protocols. For TCRbeta analysis, collaborator samples were shipped as frozen whole blood, as isolated PBMCs, or as DNA extracted from either sample type. TCRbeta CDR3 regions were amplified from genomic DNA using the immunoSEQ Assay, a bias-controlled multiplex PCR. The authors' analysis ran thus. Within the assay, amplification of reference gene primers was used to estimate how many nucleated cells each sample contained. Sequence reads were collapsed and filtered to measure the absolute abundance of every unique TCRbeta CDR3 rearrangement. Productive Simpson clonality was computed per sample as the square root of Simpson's diversity index over productive rearrangements. What TCRdb holds here is the immuneACCESS table cut down to in-frame rearrangements. Part of the clones is not present; checked against another copy, under half of the missing clones reflect an unresolved V gene, and the others are unexplained. V, J and clone size were drawn from that table, and D and trimming were deduced from the DNA. The sample includes about 130,000 clones, with approximately 81% observed a single time. More than 35% of the sample is in the top ten clones.

This receptor chain uses TRBV7-2 and TRBJ2-7, with TRBD1 matching 9 junction bases. Sequenced sample: peripheral blood. This sequence was found in a man in his forties with active or convalescent COVID-19. The encoded CDR3 is CASSLDRGSYEQYF. The DNA is as follows: TGTGCCAGCAGCTTGGACAGGGGCTCCTACGAGCAGTACTTC.